These 8 T cell receptor beta chains share one sample of origin, sequenced in a study of blood T cell repertoires in COVID-19. Measured with immunoSEQ multiplex PCR; TCRdb has only the in-frame clones, and not every one. The data hold 95,000 to 150,000 clones, with about nine tenths observed a single time. The sample consisted of peripheral blood. These receptors were obtained from a woman in her seventies with acute or convalescent COVID-19.

The V gene is TRBV4-1, the J gene TRBJ1-6, with a weak D call TRBD1 (5 bases). Trimming cost V 0 bases and J 10 bases, with 16 bases left between them. In germline, CDR1 is MGHRA, CDR2 YSYEKL. CDR3 length: 16 amino acids. Here the CDR3 DNA reads TGCGCCAGCAGCCAAGATTCGGACCGACGGGGGTCACCCCTCCACTTT. Encoded protein: CASSQDSDRRGSPLHF.

This chain links TRBV5-5 with TRBJ1-2; 9 nucleotides align to TRBD1. The J segment lost 8 bases and the V segment lost 3 bases, leaving 5 bases of the junction unmatched. This CDR3 is 13 amino acids long. CDR1 is SGHKS and CDR2 is YYEKEE in the germline V gene (reference sequence). The CDR3 here is CASSSRQGEGYTF. The CDR3 region has the DNA TGTGCCAGCAGCTCCAGACAGGGGGAAGGCTACACCTTC.

The genes are TRBV7-3 and TRBJ1-2, with 7 bases matching TRBD1. The CDR3 covers 15 residues. In germline, CDR1 is SGHTA, CDR2 FQGTGA. V shed 5 bases and J 6 bases; nucleotides not matched to a gene: 12. In nucleotides, the CDR3 is TGTGCCAGCAGCCCCCGACAGGGTATGTGGGATGGCTACACCTTC. Residues: CASSPRQGMWDGYTF.

The V gene is TRBV27, the J gene TRBJ2-7, with D possibly being TRBD2 (6 bases). Germline CDR1 and CDR2: MNHEY and SMNVEV (reference sequence). The ends were cut back, 6 bases at V and 4 bases at J, with 16 bases in the middle. The CDR3 extends over 14 amino acids. The chain's CDR3 is CASSPVGGKYEQYF. CDR3 coding DNA: TGTGCCAGCAGCCCGGTGGGGGGAAAGTACGAGCAGTACTTC.

The chain joins TRBV18 to TRBJ1-5; a possible D gene is TRBD1 (6 bases). The ends were cut back, 3 bases at V and 3 bases at J, with 12 bases in the middle. Germline V gives CDR1 KGHSH, CDR2 LQKENI. The CDR3 contains 15 residues. The CDR3 nucleotides read TGTGCCAGCTCACCGGGGGCCTTTCACAATCAGCCCCAGCATTTT. Translation: CASSPGAFHNQPQHF. Drawing the rest from reference TRBV18 and TRBJ1-5, the complete variable domain is NAGVMQNPRHLVRRRGQEARLRCSPMKGHSHVYWYRQLPEEGLKFMVYLQKENIIDESGMPKERFSAEFPKEGPSILRIQQVVRGDSAAYFCASSPGAFHNQPQHFGDGTRLSIL.

The chain uses TRBV4-2 and TRBJ1-2; D unclear. Per the germline V gene, CDR1 is LGHNA and CDR2 is YNFKEQ. Trimming pared 0 bases from V and 3 bases from J, leaving 8 bases between. The CDR3 extends over 14 amino acids. The CDR3 spells CASSQDPTDYGYTF. DNA for the CDR3: TGTGCCAGCAGCCAAGATCCTACCGACTATGGCTACACCTTC.

The chain recombines TRBV28 with TRBJ1-5; TRBD1 aligns across 7 bases. Germline-derived CDR1 and CDR2 are MDHEN and SYDVKM. Trimming took 7 bases from V and 9 from J; bases not matched to a gene: 9. This CDR3 comprises 13 residues. The CDR3 loop is CASTQGFAAPQHF. CDR3 nucleotides: TGTGCCAGCACACAGGGGTTCGCAGCGCCCCAGCATTTT.

Here the CDR3 reads CASSLLAGGRETQYF. CDR3 coding DNA: TGTGCCAGCAGTCTCCTAGCGGGGGGGCGGGAGACCCAGTACTTC. This chain uses TRBV2 with TRBJ2-5; 12 positions agree with TRBD2. Per germline, CDR1 SNHLY and CDR2 FYNNEI. CDR3 length equals 15 residues. The ends lost 5 bases at V and 5 bases at J; junction bases unmatched: 6.